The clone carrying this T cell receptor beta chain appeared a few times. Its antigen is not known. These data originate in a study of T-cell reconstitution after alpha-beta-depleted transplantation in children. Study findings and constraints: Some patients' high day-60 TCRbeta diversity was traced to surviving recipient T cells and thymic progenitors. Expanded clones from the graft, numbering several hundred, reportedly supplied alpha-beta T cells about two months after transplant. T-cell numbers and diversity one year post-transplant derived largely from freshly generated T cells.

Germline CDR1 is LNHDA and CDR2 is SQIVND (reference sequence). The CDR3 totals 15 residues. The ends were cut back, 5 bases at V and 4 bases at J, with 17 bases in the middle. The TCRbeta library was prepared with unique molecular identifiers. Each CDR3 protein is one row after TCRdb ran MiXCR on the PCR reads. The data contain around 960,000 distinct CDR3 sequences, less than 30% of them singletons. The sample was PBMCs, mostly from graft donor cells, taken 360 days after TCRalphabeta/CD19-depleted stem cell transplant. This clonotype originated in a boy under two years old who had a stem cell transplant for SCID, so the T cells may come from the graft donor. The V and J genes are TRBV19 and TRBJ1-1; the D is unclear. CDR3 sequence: CASSSPGSESTEAFF. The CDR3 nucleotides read TGTGCCAGTAGTTCACCTGGGTCGGAATCCACTGAAGCTTTCTTT.